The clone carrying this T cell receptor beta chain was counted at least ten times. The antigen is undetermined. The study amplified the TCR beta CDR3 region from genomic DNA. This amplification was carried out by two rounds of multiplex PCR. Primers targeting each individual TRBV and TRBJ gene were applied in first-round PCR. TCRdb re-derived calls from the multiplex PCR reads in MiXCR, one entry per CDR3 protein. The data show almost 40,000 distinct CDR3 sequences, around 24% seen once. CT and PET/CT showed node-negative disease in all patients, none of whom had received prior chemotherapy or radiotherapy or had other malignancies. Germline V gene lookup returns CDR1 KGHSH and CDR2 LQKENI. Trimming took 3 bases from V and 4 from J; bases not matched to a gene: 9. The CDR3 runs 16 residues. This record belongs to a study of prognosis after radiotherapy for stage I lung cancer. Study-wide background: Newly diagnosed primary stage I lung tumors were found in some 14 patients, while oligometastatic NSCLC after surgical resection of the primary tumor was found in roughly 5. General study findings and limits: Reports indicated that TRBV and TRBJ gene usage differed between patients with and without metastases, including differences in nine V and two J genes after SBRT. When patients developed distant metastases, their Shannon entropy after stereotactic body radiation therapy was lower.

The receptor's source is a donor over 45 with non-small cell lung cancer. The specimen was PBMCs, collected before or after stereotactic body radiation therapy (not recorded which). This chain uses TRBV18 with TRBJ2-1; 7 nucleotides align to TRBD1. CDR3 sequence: CASSPPPGQAYNEQFF. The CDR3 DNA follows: TGTGCCAGCTCACCGCCACCAGGACAGGCGTACAATGAGCAGTTCTTC. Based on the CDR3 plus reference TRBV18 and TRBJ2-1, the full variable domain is NAGVMQNPRHLVRRRGQEARLRCSPMKGHSHVYWYRQLPEEGLKFMVYLQKENIIDESGMPKERFSAEFPKEGPSILRIQQVVRGDSAAYFCASSPPPGQAYNEQFFGPGTRLTVL.